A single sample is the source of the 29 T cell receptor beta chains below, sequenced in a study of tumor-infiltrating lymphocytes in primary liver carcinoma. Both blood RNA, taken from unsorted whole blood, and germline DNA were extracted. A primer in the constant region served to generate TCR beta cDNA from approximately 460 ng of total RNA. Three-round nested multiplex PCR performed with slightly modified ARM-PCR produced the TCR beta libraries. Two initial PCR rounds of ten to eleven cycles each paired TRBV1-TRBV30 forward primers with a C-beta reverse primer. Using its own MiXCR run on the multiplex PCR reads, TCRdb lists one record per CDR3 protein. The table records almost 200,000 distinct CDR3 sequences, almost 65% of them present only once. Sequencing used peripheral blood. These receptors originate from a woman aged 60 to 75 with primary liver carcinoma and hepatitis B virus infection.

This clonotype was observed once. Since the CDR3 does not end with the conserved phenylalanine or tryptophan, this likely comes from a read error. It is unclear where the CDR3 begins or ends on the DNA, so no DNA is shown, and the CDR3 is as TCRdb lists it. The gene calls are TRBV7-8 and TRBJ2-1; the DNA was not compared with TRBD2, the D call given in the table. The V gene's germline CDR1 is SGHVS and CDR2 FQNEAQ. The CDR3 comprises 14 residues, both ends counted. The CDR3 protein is CASSLSSRRSEQSC.

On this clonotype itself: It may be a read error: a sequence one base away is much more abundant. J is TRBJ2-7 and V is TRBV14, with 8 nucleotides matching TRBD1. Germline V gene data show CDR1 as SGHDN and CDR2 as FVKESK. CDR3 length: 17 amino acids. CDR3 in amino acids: CASSQGQAPLIPYVQYF. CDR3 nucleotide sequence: TGTGCCAGCAGCCAGGGACAGGCACCATTAATTCCCTACGTGCAGTACTTC.

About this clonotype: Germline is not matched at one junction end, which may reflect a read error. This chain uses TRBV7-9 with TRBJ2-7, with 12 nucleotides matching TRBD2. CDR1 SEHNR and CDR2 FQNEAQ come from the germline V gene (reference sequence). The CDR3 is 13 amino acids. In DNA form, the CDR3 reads TGTGCCAGCACACTAGCGGGAGGCTACGAGCGGTACTTC. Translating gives CASTLAGGYERYF.

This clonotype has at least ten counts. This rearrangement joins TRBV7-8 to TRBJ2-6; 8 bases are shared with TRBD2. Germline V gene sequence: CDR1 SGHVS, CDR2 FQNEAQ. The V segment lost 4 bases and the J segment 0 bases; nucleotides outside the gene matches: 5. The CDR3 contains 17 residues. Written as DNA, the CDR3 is TGTGCCAGCAGCTGGGCGGGAGGAGCCTCTGGGGCCAACGTCCTGACTTTC. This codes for CASSWAGGASGANVLTF.

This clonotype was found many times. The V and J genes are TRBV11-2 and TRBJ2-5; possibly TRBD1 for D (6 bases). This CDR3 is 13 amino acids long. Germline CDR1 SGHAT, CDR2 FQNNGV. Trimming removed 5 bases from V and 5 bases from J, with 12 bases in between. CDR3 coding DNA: TGTGCCAGCAGCCTACAGGGTGCGGAGACCCAGTACTTC. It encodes CASSLQGAETQYF.

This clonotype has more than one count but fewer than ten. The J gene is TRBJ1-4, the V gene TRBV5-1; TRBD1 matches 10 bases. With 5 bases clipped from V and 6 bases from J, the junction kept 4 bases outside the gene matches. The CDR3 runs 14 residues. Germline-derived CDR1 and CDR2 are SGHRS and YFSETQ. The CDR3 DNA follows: TGCGCCAGCAGTTCCGGGACAGGGGATGAAAAACTGTTTTTT. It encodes CASSSGTGDEKLFF.

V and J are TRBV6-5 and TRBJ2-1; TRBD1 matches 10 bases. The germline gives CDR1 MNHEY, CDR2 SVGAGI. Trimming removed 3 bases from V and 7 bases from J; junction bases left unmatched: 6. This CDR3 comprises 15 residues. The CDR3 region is CASSYGQGVFNEQFF. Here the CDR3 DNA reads TGTGCCAGCAGTTATGGACAGGGGGTGTTTAATGAGCAGTTCTTC.

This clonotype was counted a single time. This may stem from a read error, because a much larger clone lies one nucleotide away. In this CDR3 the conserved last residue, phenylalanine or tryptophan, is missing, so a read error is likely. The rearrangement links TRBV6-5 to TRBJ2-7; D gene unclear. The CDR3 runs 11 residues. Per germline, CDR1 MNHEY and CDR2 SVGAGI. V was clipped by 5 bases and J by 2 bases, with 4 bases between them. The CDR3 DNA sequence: TGTGCCAGCAGTGACACCTACGAGCAGTACCTC. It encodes CASSDTYEQYL.

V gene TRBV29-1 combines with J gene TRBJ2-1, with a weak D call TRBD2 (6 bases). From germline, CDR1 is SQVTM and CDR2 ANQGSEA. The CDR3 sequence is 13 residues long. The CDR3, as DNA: TGCAGTGCAAATAACGGGGGCTACAATGAGCAGTTCTTC. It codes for CSANNGGYNEQFF.

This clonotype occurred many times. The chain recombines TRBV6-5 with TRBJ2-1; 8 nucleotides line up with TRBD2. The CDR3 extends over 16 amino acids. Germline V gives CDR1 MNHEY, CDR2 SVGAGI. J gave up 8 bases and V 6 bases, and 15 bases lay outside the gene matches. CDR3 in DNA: TGTGCCAGCAGGGGGAGCGGGAGATACCTCTGGGATGAGCAGTTCTTC. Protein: CASRGSGRYLWDEQFF.

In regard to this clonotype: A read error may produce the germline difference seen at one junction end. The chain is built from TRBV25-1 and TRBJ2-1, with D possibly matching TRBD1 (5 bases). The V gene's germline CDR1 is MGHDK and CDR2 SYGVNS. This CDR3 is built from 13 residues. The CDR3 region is CASSEVAGNGQFF. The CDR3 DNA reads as TGTGCCAGCAGTGAAGTGGCAGGGAATGGGCAGTTCTTC.

The chain's CDR3 is CASRLLRRMNTGELFF. The CDR3 DNA follows: TGTGCCAGCAGGCTCCTGAGACGAATGAACACCGGGGAGCTGTTTTTT. The J gene is TRBJ2-2, the V gene TRBV11-3, with D uncertain. V shed 6 bases and J shed 1 base, with 15 bases lying between them. This CDR3 spans 16 amino acids. Germline assignment: CDR1 SGHNT and CDR2 YENEEA. The variable domain in full, with the rest retrieved from reference TRBV11-3 and TRBJ2-2, is EAGVVQSPRYKIIEKKQPVAFWCNPISGHNTLYWYLQNLGQGPELLIRYENEEAVDDSQLPKDRFSAERLKGVDSTLKIQPAELGDSAVYLCASRLLRRMNTGELFFGEGSRLTVL.

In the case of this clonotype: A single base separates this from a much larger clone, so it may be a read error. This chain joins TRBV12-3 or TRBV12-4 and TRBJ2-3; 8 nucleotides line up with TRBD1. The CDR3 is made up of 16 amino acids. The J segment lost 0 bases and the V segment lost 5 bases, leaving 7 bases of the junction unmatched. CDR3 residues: CASSILRTGSTDTQYF. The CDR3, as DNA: TGTGCCAGCAGTATACTTCGGACAGGGAGCACAGATACGCAGTATTTT.

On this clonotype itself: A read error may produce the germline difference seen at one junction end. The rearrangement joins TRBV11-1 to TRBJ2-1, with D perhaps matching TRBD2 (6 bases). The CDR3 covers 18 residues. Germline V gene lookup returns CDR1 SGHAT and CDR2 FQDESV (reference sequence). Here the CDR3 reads CASNLETSRIGSYNKQFF. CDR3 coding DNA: TGTGCCAGCAACTTAGAAACTAGCAGGATAGGGTCCTACAATAAGCAGTTCTTC.

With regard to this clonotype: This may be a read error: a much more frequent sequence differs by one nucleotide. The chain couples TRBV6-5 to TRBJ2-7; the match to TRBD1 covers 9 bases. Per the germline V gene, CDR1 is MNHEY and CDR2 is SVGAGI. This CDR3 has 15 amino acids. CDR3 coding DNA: TGTGTCAGCAGTCGACCGGGACAGGGAACGTACGAGCAGTACTTC. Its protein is CVSSRPGQGTYEQYF.

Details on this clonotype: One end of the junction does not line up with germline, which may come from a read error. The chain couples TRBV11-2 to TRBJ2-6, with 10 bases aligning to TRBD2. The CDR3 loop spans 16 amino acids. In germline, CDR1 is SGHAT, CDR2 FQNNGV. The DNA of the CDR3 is TGTGCCAGCAGCTGCAGCGGGAGGGCTGGGGCCAACGTCCTGACCTTC. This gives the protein CASSCSGRAGANVLTF.

CDR3 sequence (DNA): TGTGCCAGCAGCTTGGAGGTATCCTACAATGAGCAGTTCTTC. Translated: CASSLEVSYNEQFF. The chain combines TRBV7-3 with TRBJ2-1; D is perhaps TRBD2 (5 bases). Per germline, CDR1 SGHTA and CDR2 FQGTGA. The CDR3 spans 14 residues. Trimming cost V 3 bases and J 1 base, with 7 bases left between them.

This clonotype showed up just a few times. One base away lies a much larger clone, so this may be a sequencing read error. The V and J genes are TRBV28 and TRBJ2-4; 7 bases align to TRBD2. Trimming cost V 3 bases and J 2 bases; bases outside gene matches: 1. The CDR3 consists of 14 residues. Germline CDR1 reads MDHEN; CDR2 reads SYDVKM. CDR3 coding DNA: TGTGCCAGCAGTTTGGGGGGGACCAAAAACATTCAGTACTTC. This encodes CASSLGGTKNIQYF.

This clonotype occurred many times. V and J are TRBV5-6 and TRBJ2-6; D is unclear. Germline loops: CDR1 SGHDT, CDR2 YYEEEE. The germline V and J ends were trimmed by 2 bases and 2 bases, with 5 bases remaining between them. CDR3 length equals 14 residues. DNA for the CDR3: TGTGCCAGCAGCTTTATGACTGGGGCCAACGTCCTGACTTTC. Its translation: CASSFMTGANVLTF.

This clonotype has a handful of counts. CDR3 in amino acids: CASSLGTQETQYF. In DNA, the CDR3 is TGTGCCAGCAGCCTGGGGACACAAGAGACCCAGTACTTC. The chain is built from TRBV11-2 and TRBJ2-5; perhaps TRBD1 as D (6 bases). Trimming took 5 bases from V and 2 from J, leaving 9 bases between them. CDR1 and CDR2 from the germline V gene are SGHAT and FQNNGV. CDR3 length: 13 amino acids. Combining the CDR3 with reference TRBV11-2 and TRBJ2-5 gives the whole variable domain EAGVAQSPRYKIIEKRQSVAFWCNPISGHATLYWYQQILGQGPKLLIQFQNNGVVDDSQLPKDRFSAERLKGVDSTLKIQPAKLEDSAVYLCASSLGTQETQYFGPGTRLLVL.

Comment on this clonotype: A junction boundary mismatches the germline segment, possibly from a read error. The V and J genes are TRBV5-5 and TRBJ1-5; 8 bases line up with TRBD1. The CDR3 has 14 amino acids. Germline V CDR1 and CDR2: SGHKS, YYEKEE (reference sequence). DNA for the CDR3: TGTGCCAGCAGCTACCGACAGGGGTGGCAGCCACAGCATTTT. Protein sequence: CASSYRQGWQPQHF.

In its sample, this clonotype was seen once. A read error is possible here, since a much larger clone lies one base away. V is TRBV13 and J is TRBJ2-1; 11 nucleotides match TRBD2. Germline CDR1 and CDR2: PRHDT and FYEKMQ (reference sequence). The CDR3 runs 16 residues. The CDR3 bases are TGTGCCAGCAGCCCTAGCGGGAGGTCGTCCTACAGTGAGCAGTTCTTC. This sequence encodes CASSPSGRSSYSEQFF.

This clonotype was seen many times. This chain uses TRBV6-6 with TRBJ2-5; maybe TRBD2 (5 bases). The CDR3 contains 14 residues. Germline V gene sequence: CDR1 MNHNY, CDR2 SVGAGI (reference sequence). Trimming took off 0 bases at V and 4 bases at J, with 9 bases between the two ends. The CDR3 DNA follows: TGTGCCAGCAGTTACTCCGGGGATTTAGAGACCCAGTACTTC. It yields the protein CASSYSGDLETQYF.

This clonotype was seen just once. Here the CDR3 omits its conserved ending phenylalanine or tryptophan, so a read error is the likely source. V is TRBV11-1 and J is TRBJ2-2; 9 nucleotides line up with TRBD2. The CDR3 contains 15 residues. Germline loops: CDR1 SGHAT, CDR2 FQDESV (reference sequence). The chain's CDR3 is CDTRSGGTDSGELFY. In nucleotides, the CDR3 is TGTGACACCAGGAGCGGGGGGACCGACTCCGGGGAGCTGTTTTAT.

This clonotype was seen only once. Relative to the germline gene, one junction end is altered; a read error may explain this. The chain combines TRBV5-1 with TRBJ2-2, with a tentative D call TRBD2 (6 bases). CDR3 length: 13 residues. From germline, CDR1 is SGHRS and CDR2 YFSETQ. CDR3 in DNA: TGCGCCAGCAGCCCGACGGGGGACGGGGTGCTGTTTTTT. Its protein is CASSPTGDGVLFF.

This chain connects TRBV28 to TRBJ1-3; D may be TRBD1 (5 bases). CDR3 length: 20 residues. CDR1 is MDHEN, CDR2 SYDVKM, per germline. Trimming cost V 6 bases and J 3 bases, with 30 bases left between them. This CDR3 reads CASSFQRGDIRTKSGNTIYF. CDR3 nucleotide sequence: TGTGCCAGCAGCTTCCAACGGGGAGACATACGGACAAAGAGTGGAAACACCATATATTTT.

The CDR3 DNA sequence: TGTGCCAGCAGTTCCAACTGGAATATTGGAGATACGCAGTATTTT. Translating gives CASSSNWNIGDTQYF. V and J are TRBV12-3 or TRBV12-4 and TRBJ2-3; D gene uncertain. V lost 4 bases and J 5 bases, leaving 16 bases between the germline ends. The CDR3 is made up of 15 amino acids.

In DNA form, the CDR3 reads TGCAACGTCGGGATAGGGGGCAGGCATGGCTACACCTTC. This sequence encodes CNVGIGGRHGYTF. The chain is built from TRBV29-1 and TRBJ1-2, with 7 bases aligning to TRBD1. The germline V gene has CDR1 SQVTM and CDR2 ANQGSEA. The CDR3 spans 13 residues. Looking up the rest from reference TRBV29-1 and TRBJ1-2 gives the full variable domain: SAVISQKPSRDICQRGTSLTIQCQVDSQVTMMFWYRQQPGQSLTLIATANQGSEATYESGFVIDKFPISRPNLTFSTLTVSNMSPEDSSIYLCNVGIGGRHGYTFGSGTRLTVV.

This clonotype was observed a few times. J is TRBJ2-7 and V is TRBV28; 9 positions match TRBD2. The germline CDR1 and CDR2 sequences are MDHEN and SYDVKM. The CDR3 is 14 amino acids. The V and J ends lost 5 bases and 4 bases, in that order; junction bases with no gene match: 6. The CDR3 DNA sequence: TGTGCCAGCAGTATGCGGGAGGGTGCGTACGAGCAGTACTTC. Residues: CASSMREGAYEQYF.